The present entry profiles one T cell receptor (beta chain) with its context. No antigen is known for it. Within one base of it there is no much larger clone, and no base qualities were kept. The donors were healthy, HIV-negative adults with no recently reported acute infections or vaccinations. Every donor was a Caucasian adult residing in Nashville, Tennessee, USA. CD4+ T cells were enriched through magnetic negative selection, after which naive cells were positively selected on CD45RA and the remaining negative fraction served as the memory subset. Blood was obtained by leukapheresis, after which PBMCs were separated by Ficoll-Histopaque density gradient centrifugation and cryopreserved in liquid nitrogen vapor phase. Analytical flow cytometry was used to check the purity and quantity of each magnetically sorted T cell population. Genomic DNA was isolated from each sorted fraction and quantified by UV absorbance on a Nanodrop 2000c.

These data come from a study of shared clonotypes between healthy human individuals (dated by TCRdb to the early 2020s). Regarding the research as a whole: A couple of women and three men aged 18 to 49 years were included in the cohort. Between about 0.9 and 9 billion PBMCs per donor were obtained by leukapheresis. Per donor, three plates each were used for CD4 naive and CD4 memory, two for CD8 naive, and one for CD8 memory. Libraries were prepared and TCR repertoires were sequenced by different laboratories using diverse techniques, in order to increase sequencing depth and limit assay-specific biases. To estimate repertoire size and how much clonotypes are shared between individuals, the study performed deep sequencing of blood TCR repertoires from roughly five healthy adults. Beyond this particular receptor, the publication reports: Larger estimated clonotype richness was generally found for naive subsets than for memory subsets. Around 5.4% of naive CD4, more than 3% of naive CD8, around 2.3% of memory CD4, and more than 0.35% of memory CD8 clonotypes were shared across a handful of donors. Sampling was limited to blood, and TCR repertoires in tissue likely differ from TCR repertoires in blood. Pairwise subsampling indicated that sequencing depth was expected to affect the degree of clonotype sharing among donors. Because the study included a small number of donors, the genetic and exposure-history diversity represented was limited. Rarefaction of sorted-subset datasets indicated incomplete sequencing despite the large sequencing depth. Clonotypes shared by all four sorted-subset donors showed higher generation probabilities than non-shared clonotypes.

Using the deep immunoSEQ assay, multiplex PCR amplified TCR CDR3 regions from genomic DNA. For each cell subset, the extracted genomic DNA was distributed evenly across all wells of several immunoSEQ 96-well plates, and each plate served as one replicate. Each replicate PCR for sorted subsets received about 220 ng genomic DNA, equal to 28,000 or so T cell genomes. Purified libraries were measured with a Qubit 3.0 fluorometer, size-checked on a Bioanalyzer 2100, and measured again with the KAPA Library Quantification kit. Each immunoSEQ 96-well plate was sequenced on its own single-read 150-cycle Illumina NextSeq 550 flow cell. For the original study's pipeline: The immunoSEQ output contained only junctional sequences without quality scores, so filtering could not match that applied to full-length reads. Sequences were annotated with PyIR, a Python wrapper for IgBLAST v1.9, and V/J genes and CDR3 were assigned using IMGT germline references. Any read was removed if the V/J assignment was weak (E-value above 1e-6), the CDR3 was missing, or the read contained stop codons, out-of-frame junctions, or ambiguous translated residues. A V3J clonotype was defined by an identical inferred V gene, J gene, and CDR3 amino acid sequence. Percentage overlap between repertoires was calculated by dividing the number of shared unique clonotypes by the size of the smaller repertoire. Richness of each repertoire was evaluated using RTK rarefaction, the Chao1 estimator, and Recon v2.1 estimates of unobserved clonotypes. For all TCRbeta clonotypes obtained by the gDNA method from four donors, generation probabilities were computed with OLGA. Imported from immuneACCESS, the table was reduced by TCRdb to in-frame sequences with V and J called. These copies leave out some clones; in studies compared against another copy, an unresolved V gene accounts for under half, and the cause of the remainder is not known. Clone size and the V and J calls come from that table; the DNA yielded D and trimming. The sample table lists approximately 2.4 million clones, nearly 97% of them with a count of one. The ten most abundant clones make up about 0.13% of the sample.

CDR1 is given as MNHNS and CDR2 as SASEGT, both from the germline V gene. Between the V and J ends, shortened by 2 bases and 4 bases respectively, the junction contains 15 bases. The CDR3 numbers 16 residues from cysteine through phenylalanine. The CDR3 DNA has 48 bases and is translated from base 1. The receptor was isolated from a man aged 18 to 30 in good health. The sequence is built from TRBV6-1 and TRBJ1-3, with the D gene call left open. Sequencing input: naive CD4+ T cells sorted from blood. This specimen's cell subset or site label, interpreted: CD45RA+ positively selected. The CDR3 corresponds to CASSELLAGSGNTIYF. The DNA sequence is TGTGCCAGCAGTGAACTTCTGGCAGGATCGGGAAACACCATATATTTT.